This paragraph reports one T cell receptor beta chain. The antigen is unknown. Germline V gives CDR1 SNHLY, CDR2 FYNNEI. This CDR3 comprises 14 residues. Unmatched junction bases numbered 6, after V lost 3 bases and J lost 9 bases. The data were produced by immunoSEQ multiplex PCR, yet TCRdb's version contains in-frame clones alone and is incomplete. This sample carries 140,000 to 150,000 clones, around 93% of them seen once, and the ten largest clones take approximately 2.1%. This sample is drawn from a study of T cell responses to AZD1222 COVID-19 vaccine. About the study: Second-dose recipients at about 4 or about 12 weeks were treated as one pooled group. Study-wide results and limits: Females outnumbered males among donors, who were mostly white British; clonal diversity was possibly underestimated. Targeting of unmutated variant regions was reportedly seen in nearly half of spike-specific TCRs. Once two AZD1222 doses were given, Spike-specific TCR breadth and depth went up.

The chain employs TRBV2 and TRBJ1-4, with TRBD1 matching 8 bases. The clonotype originates from an adult in good health. Sample: peripheral blood, taken on day 0 of AZD1222 vaccination. CDR3 region: CASSEDRDEKKLFF. As DNA, the CDR3 is TGTGCCAGCAGTGAGGACAGGGACGAGAAAAAACTGTTTTTT.